This T cell receptor (beta chain) was sequenced in a study of blood T cell repertoires in COVID-19. As for the study in general: The analysed material was cDNA or gDNA that came from T cells, B-cell-depleted T cells, or PBMCs.

Germline V gives CDR1 SGHTS, CDR2 YDEGEE. Trimming removed 4 bases from V and 6 bases from J, with 14 bases in between. The CDR3 runs to 14 residues. Here immunoSEQ multiplex PCR was the method, and the copy in TCRdb shows in-frame clones only, minus some. Of under 150,000 clones listed, 80% are singletons. The receptor was isolated from a man aged 70 or older with acute or convalescent COVID-19. This rearrangement joins TRBV5-8 to TRBJ1-5; D might be TRBD1 (5 bases). What was sequenced was peripheral blood. The CDR3 reads CASSPQDFSQPQHF. CDR3 sequence (DNA): TGTGCCAGCAGCCCACAGGATTTTAGTCAGCCCCAGCATTTT.